This TCR beta chain was observed in a study of lymphopenia after photon versus proton radiotherapy. General study results and limits: Larger post-nadir TCR diversity loss correlated inversely with survival in deceased patients. Post-nadir diversity loss with photons came from oligoclonal expansion, particularly CD8+ Temra cells.

Sequencing used immunoSEQ multiplex PCR; TCRdb keeps in-frame clones, though not all of them. The repertoire holds 15,000 to 20,000 clones, with 70% to 90% as singletons. This CDR3 contains 14 residues. The V gene lost 0 bases and the J gene lost 8 bases, with 13 bases spanning the gap. Germline V gene lookup returns CDR1 GTSNPN and CDR2 SVGIG (reference sequence). A remark on this clone: The antigen is undetermined.

The chain links TRBV30 to TRBJ1-4; maybe TRBD1 (5 bases). The origin of this receptor is a woman aged 55-70 years with cholangiocarcinoma. Some clones in this sample may be carry-over from other donors' samples. This material consisted of peripheral blood, taken from a patient treated with proton-based radiotherapy. CDR3: CAWSVRGAREKLFF. As DNA, the CDR3 is TGTGCCTGGAGTGTACGAGGGGCTAGGGAAAAACTGTTTTTT.